A selection of T cell receptor beta chains follows, all from one sample in a study of blood T cell repertoires in COVID-19. Produced via immunoSEQ multiplex PCR; TCRdb's table is partial and in-frame only. The profile shows around 300,000 clones, 88% of them singletons. Specimen: PBMCs or T cells enriched from blood (not recorded which). The receptors shown here come from a woman in her 50s who had recovered from COVID-19. Both conserved end residues are part of each CDR3.

cdr3_aa: CASSPRQGRGPELFF; v_call: TRBV7-2; j_call: TRBJ2-2
cdr3_aa: CASSINTGYGYTF; v_call: TRBV19; j_call: TRBJ1-2
cdr3_aa: CASMIAGRSQFF; v_call: TRBV2; j_call: TRBJ2-1
cdr3_aa: CASSIPRQGGSGNTGELFF; v_call: TRBV19; j_call: TRBJ2-2
cdr3_aa: CASRGGQGPQPQHF; v_call: TRBV6-5; j_call: TRBJ1-5
cdr3_aa: CASSLVSSANSPLHF; v_call: TRBV7-9; j_call: TRBJ1-6
cdr3_aa: CSVGDSSYEQYF; v_call: TRBV29-1; j_call: TRBJ2-7
cdr3_aa: CASSLVPWGDSSSGEQYF; v_call: TRBV11-2; j_call: TRBJ2-7
cdr3_aa: CAWTGLKANYGYTF; v_call: TRBV30; j_call: TRBJ1-2
cdr3_aa: CASSSAGGSNQPQHF; v_call: TRBV28; j_call: TRBJ1-5
cdr3_aa: CASSPRTGGDTGELFF; v_call: TRBV18; j_call: TRBJ2-2
cdr3_aa: CASSSGGTGANTIYF; v_call: TRBV18; j_call: TRBJ1-3
cdr3_aa: CASSLGTGGSTDTQYF; v_call: TRBV5-4; j_call: TRBJ2-3
cdr3_aa: CASSRQGTTEAFF; v_call: TRBV3-1/TRBV3-2; j_call: TRBJ1-1
cdr3_aa: CASSSTGNSYNEQFF; v_call: TRBV5-4; j_call: TRBJ2-1
cdr3_aa: CASSSGLAGYNEQFF; v_call: TRBV7-3; j_call: TRBJ2-1
cdr3_aa: CASSLEEGRGYTF; v_call: TRBV7-9; j_call: TRBJ1-2
cdr3_aa: CASSLQGKGVGELFF; v_call: TRBV7-2; j_call: TRBJ2-2
cdr3_aa: CAWGGQDYEQYF; v_call: TRBV30; j_call: TRBJ2-7
cdr3_aa: CASSPPGQRNSYEQYF; v_call: TRBV18; j_call: TRBJ2-7
cdr3_aa: CASRLAGYTGELFF; v_call: TRBV28; j_call: TRBJ2-2
cdr3_aa: CAWRGQFNIGNTIYF; v_call: TRBV30; j_call: TRBJ1-3
cdr3_aa: CASSLSGVLHKSEQFF; v_call: TRBV7-2; j_call: TRBJ2-1
cdr3_aa: CASSLVGANQPQHF; v_call: TRBV11-2; j_call: TRBJ1-5
cdr3_aa: CASSISGQRGRNQPQHF; v_call: TRBV19; j_call: TRBJ1-5
cdr3_aa: CASSFVYRVAYEQYF; v_call: TRBV28; j_call: TRBJ2-7
cdr3_aa: CASSLVQDGYTF; v_call: TRBV28; j_call: TRBJ1-2
cdr3_aa: CASKGYLAGNTGELFF; v_call: TRBV19; j_call: TRBJ2-2
cdr3_aa: CASSPYRGNNYGYTF; v_call: TRBV19; j_call: TRBJ1-2
cdr3_aa: CSASAYLSYEQYF; v_call: TRBV20-1; j_call: TRBJ2-7
cdr3_aa: CASSRTSGDTDTQYF; v_call: TRBV11-3; j_call: TRBJ2-3
cdr3_aa: CASSQDRKNTEAFF; v_call: TRBV18; j_call: TRBJ1-1
cdr3_aa: CASSNSGTGYSPLHF; v_call: TRBV7-2; j_call: TRBJ1-6
cdr3_aa: CASRPGRGNSPLHF; v_call: TRBV5-6; j_call: TRBJ1-6
cdr3_aa: CASSLRMAGRGGELFF; v_call: TRBV11-2; j_call: TRBJ2-2
cdr3_aa: CASSSGGRAKNEQFF; v_call: TRBV27; j_call: TRBJ2-1
cdr3_aa: CASSLVGGGAYEQYF; v_call: TRBV5-1; j_call: TRBJ2-7
cdr3_aa: CAISRQGSYTTEAFF; v_call: TRBV10-3; j_call: TRBJ1-1
cdr3_aa: CASSEFGGMDYGYTF; v_call: TRBV6-1; j_call: TRBJ1-2
cdr3_aa: CASSEVGSNSPLHF; v_call: TRBV10-2; j_call: TRBJ1-6
cdr3_aa: CASSFGGVSSPLHF; v_call: TRBV28; j_call: TRBJ1-6